This T cell receptor (beta chain) was sequenced during a study of technical replicates of blood from several donors. Assay: immunoSEQ multiplex PCR; the TCRdb copy retains only in-frame clones and omits some. The sample lists roughly 70,000 clones, approximately 93% occurring once. Germline loops: CDR1 MNHNS, CDR2 SASEGT. Trimming cost V 6 bases and J 10 bases; bases outside gene matches: 7. This CDR3 spans 12 amino acids. The rearrangement uses TRBV6-1 and TRBJ1-2, with 8 bases identical to TRBD1. The clonotype was recovered from a human donor in good health. Some clones in this sample may be carry-over from other donors' samples. The sequenced sample consisted of PBMCs. CDR3 amino acids: CASRDNQGAYTF. CDR3 sequence (DNA): TGTGCCAGCAGGGACAACCAGGGGGCCTACACCTTC.